The clone carrying this TCR beta chain was seen only a few times. Its antigen is not known. V lost 8 bases and J 2 bases, leaving 11 bases between the germline ends. Germline CDR1 MNHNY, CDR2 SVGAGI (reference sequence). The CDR3 covers 13 residues. These data come from a study of T-cell memory formation after mild COVID-19. Regarding the study as a whole: In second-wave clones peaking day 37, SARS-CoV-2 specificity remained unconfirmed.

In TCRdb, the 5' RACE reads were re-called with MiXCR into one record per CDR3 protein. The table lists 470,000 or so distinct CDR3 sequences, over 15% of them singletons. Source material: PBMCs or a T cell subset sorted from them (not recorded which). This chain connects TRBV6-6 to TRBJ2-3; D perhaps matches TRBD2 (6 bases). The sequence came from a man between 18 and 29 years old who had mild COVID-19 (a few samples of this study predate the infection). Cell type and time point are not known. The CDR3 reads CASGAGPTDTQYF. In DNA, the CDR3 is TGTGCCAGCGGCGCGGGGCCCACAGATACGCAGTATTTT.